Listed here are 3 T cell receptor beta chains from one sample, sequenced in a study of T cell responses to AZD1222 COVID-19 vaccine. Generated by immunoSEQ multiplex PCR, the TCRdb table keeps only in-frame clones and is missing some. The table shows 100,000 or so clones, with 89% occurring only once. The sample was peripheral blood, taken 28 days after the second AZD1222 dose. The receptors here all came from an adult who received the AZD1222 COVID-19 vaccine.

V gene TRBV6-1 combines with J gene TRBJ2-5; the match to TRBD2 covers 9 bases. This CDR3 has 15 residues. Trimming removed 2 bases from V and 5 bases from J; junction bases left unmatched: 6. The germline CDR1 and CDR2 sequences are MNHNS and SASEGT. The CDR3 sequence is CASSESAGGRETQYF. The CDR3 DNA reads TGTGCCAGCAGTGAATCAGCGGGAGGTAGGGAGACCCAGTACTTC.

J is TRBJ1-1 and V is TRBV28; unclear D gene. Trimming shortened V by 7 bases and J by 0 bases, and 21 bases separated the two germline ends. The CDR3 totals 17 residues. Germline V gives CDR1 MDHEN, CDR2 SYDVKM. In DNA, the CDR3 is TGTGCCAGCATCCTTTCTGGTGTCGGTTTCATGAACACTGAAGCTTTCTTT. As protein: CASILSGVGFMNTEAFF.

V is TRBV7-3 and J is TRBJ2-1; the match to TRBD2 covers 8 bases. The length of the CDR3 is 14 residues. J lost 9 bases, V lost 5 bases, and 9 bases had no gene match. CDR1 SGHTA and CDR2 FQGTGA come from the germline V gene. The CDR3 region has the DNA TGTGCCAGCAGCCGACTCGGACTAGCCACTGAGCAGTTCTTC. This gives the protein CASSRLGLATEQFF.